This T cell receptor beta chain was observed in a study of blood T cells in healthy people across ages. Study overall: About one barcoded beta molecule was captured per two T cells (by template switching).

The CDR3 covers 15 residues. Germline CDR1 SGHRS, CDR2 YFSETQ. After removal of 4 bases from V and 1 base from J, the junction contained 5 bases not matched to a gene. Using a J-beta primer mix together with a sample-barcoded 5' primer, a second PCR was run for roughly 6 to 12 cycles. TCRdb recomputed calls from the 5' RACE reads with MiXCR, one row per CDR3 protein. The table has 1.5 million or so distinct CDR3 sequences, roughly 45% seen once; the top ten hold 7.9%. This rearrangement joins TRBV5-1 to TRBJ2-1; 7 positions match TRBD1. The sequence was collected from a woman younger than 35 in good health. Sequenced material: blood. The CDR3 protein is CASSGNRGSYNEQFF. CDR3 coding DNA: TGCGCCAGCAGCGGAAACAGGGGATCCTACAATGAGCAGTTCTTC.